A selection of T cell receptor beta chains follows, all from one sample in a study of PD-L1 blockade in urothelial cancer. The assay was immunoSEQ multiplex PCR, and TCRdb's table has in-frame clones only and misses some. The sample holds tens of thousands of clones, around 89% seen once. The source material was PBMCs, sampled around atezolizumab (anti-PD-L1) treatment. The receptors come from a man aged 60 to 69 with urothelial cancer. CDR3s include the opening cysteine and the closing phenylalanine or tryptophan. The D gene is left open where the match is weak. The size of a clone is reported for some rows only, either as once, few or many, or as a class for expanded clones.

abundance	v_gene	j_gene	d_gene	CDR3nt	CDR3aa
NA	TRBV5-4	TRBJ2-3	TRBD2	TGTGCCAGCAGCTCGGGGGGGGCGAGCACAGATACGCAGTATTTT	CASSSGGASTDTQYF
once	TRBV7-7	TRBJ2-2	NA	TGTGCTAGCAGCGTAGTGTTATTCACCGGGGAGCTGTTTTTT	CASSVVLFTGELFF
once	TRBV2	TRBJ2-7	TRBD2	TGTGCCAGCAGCACCACTAGCGGGAGAGCCTACGAGCAGTACTTC	CASSTTSGRAYEQYF
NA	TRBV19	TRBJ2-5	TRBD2	TGTGCCAGTAGTTCCCGGGGGGGGGCCGGAGAGACCCAGTACTTC	CASSSRGGAGETQYF
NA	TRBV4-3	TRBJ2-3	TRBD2	TGCGCCAGCAGCCAGTTAAGCGGGGGGGGTAGCACAGATACGCAGTATTTT	CASSQLSGGGSTDTQYF
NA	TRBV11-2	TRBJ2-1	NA	TGTGCCAGCCGCTCCTGGGGCCGAGCATACAATGAGCAGTTCTTC	CASRSWGRAYNEQFF
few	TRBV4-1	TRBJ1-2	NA	TGCGCCAGCAGCCAAGACCCAGGGGAAGGGGGCTACACCTTC	CASSQDPGEGGYTF
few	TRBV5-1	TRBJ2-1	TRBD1	TGCGCCAGCAGGCCGGGGACAGCATACTCCTACAATGAGCAGTTCTTC	CASRPGTAYSYNEQFF
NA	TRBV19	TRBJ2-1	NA	TGTGCCAGTAGTCGAGTCCATGAGCAGTTCTTC	CASSRVHEQFF
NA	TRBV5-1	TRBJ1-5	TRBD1	TGCGCCAGCAGCTTGGAGGGGACAGGGGGCCAGCCCCAGCATTTT	CASSLEGTGGQPQHF
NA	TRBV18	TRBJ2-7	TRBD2	TGTGCCAGCTCACCAATAGCGGGGAATACCTACGAGCAGTACTTC	CASSPIAGNTYEQYF
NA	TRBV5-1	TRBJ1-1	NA	TGCGCCAGCAGCTTGTCTGGGCGAGCCGGCACTGAAGCTTTCTTT	CASSLSGRAGTEAFF
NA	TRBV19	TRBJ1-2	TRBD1	TGTGCCAGTACCCGGACAGGGTCCTACGGCTACACCTTC	CASTRTGSYGYTF
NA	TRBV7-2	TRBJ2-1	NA	TGTGCCAGCAGCCCCCGACAGGAAGGCAATGAGCAGTTCTTC	CASSPRQEGNEQFF
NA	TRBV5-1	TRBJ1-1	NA	TGCGCCAGCAGCTTGGACCCGCTCGGGAACACTGAAGCTTTCTTT	CASSLDPLGNTEAFF
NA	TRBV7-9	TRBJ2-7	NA	TGTGCCAGCAGCTTATCAGGCGGGGATGGGGAGCAGTACTTC	CASSLSGGDGEQYF
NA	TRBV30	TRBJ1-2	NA	TGTGCCTGGAGTGCCCCGGGGGTTGGCTACACCTTC	CAWSAPGVGYTF
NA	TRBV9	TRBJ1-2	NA	TGTGCCAGCAGCCTTGACACAACCAGCGGGGGCTACACCTTC	CASSLDTTSGGYTF
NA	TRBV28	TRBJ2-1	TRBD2	TGTGCCAGCAGTTTAGCGGGAGGGCCTTACAATGAGCAGTTCTTC	CASSLAGGPYNEQFF
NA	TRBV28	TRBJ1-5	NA	TGTGCCAGCAGTTTCCCCCGGGGTGACATTAATAATCAGCCCCAGCATTTT	CASSFPRGDINNQPQHF
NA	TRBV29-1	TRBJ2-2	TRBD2	TGCAGCGTTGGTAGCGGGAGGCCCTACACCGGGGAGCTGTTTTTT	CSVGSGRPYTGELFF
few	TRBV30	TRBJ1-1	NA	TGTGCCTGGAGTCCAGGGGATACTGAAGCTTTCTTT	CAWSPGDTEAFF